This T cell receptor (beta chain) was found in a study of a mutant IDH1 vaccine in newly diagnosed glioma. Study overall: Eight vaccinations reached patients in weeks 1, 3, 5, 7, 11, 15, 19 and 23. In some groups vaccination began 4-6 weeks post-radiotherapy; others received it with temozolomide. Treated patients, averaging approximately 40 years, were 62.5% male and about 38% female. Study-wide results and limits: Pseudoprogression apparently lacked any relation to changes in top peripheral T cell clonotypes.

The time point: week 11, during vaccination. The investigators gave 300 ug of mutant IDH1 20-mer peptide in each vaccine dose, together with topical imiquimod. Profiling relied on immunoSEQ multiplex PCR, and the TCRdb table lists in-frame clones only, not all of them. The sample contains about 66,000 clones, 70% to 85% of which appear only once. Germline CDR1 SQVTM, CDR2 ANQGSEA. The V gene lost 5 bases and the J gene lost 0 bases, with 10 bases spanning the gap. The CDR3 extends over 13 amino acids. As regards this clone: The antigen is undetermined.

The rearrangement uses TRBV29-1 and TRBJ1-2; D possibly corresponds to TRBD1 (5 bases). The sequence was collected from a woman aged 50 to 60 with glioma. This specimen was PBMCs, taken from a glioma patient whose treatment included an IDH1 peptide vaccine. The CDR3 sequence: CSVRQPTNYGYTF. DNA of the CDR3: TGCAGCGTTCGACAGCCAACTAACTATGGCTACACCTTC. The whole variable domain, remainder taken from reference TRBV29-1 and TRBJ1-2, is SAVISQKPSRDICQRGTSLTIQCQVDSQVTMMFWYRQQPGQSLTLIATANQGSEATYESGFVIDKFPISRPNLTFSTLTVSNMSPEDSSIYLCSVRQPTNYGYTFGSGTRLTVV.